These 32 T cell receptor beta chains were sequenced from one sample in a study of shared clonotypes between healthy human individuals. The assay was immunoSEQ multiplex PCR, and TCRdb's table has in-frame clones only and misses some. The table has hundreds of thousands of clones, roughly 95% seen once. Only CD45RO-negative cells positively selected for CCR7 counted as naive CD8 cells, so terminally differentiated effector memory CD45RA+ cells were excluded. Sequences were obtained from naive CD8+ T cells sorted from blood. Every receptor here comes from a woman younger than 45 in good health.

The V gene is TRBV25-1, the J gene TRBJ2-7; TRBD1 matches 7 bases. Germline lookup yields CDR1 MGHDK and CDR2 SYGVNS. V was clipped by 8 bases and J by 4 bases; unmatched bases: 8. The CDR3 extends over 13 amino acids. The CDR3 DNA follows: TGTGCCAGCGGGCTAGGGGGCACTTACGAGCAGTACTTC. Amino acids: CASGLGGTYEQYF.

The J gene is TRBJ1-5, the V gene TRBV5-6; D uncertain. Trimming stripped 4 bases from V and 5 bases from J, with 19 bases between. Looked up from germline, CDR1 is SGHDT and CDR2 is YYEEEE. This CDR3 region has 16 residues. Here the CDR3 DNA reads TGTGCCAGCAGCCCCCGGGCCTCGGGGAACCATCAGCCCCAGCATTTT. It is translated as CASSPRASGNHQPQHF.

The chain is built from TRBV5-6 and TRBJ2-3, with 10 bases aligning to TRBD2. The V and J ends lost 4 bases and 4 bases, in that order; junction bases with no gene match: 15. CDR1 and CDR2 (germline): SGHDT, YYEEEE. The CDR3 runs to 18 residues. The CDR3 DNA sequence: TGTGCCAGCAGCGCGGACAGCGGGAGGGCCCGGGGGCCAGATACGCAGTATTTT. Translation: CASSADSGRARGPDTQYF.

The rearrangement uses TRBV7-2 and TRBJ1-2; a possible D gene is TRBD1 (6 bases). Trimming left V 2 bases short and J 8 bases short, with 18 bases between. In germline, CDR1 is SGHTA, CDR2 FQGNSA. This CDR3 spans 15 amino acids. CDR3 protein: CASSLLAGAAQGYTF. CDR3 DNA: TGTGCCAGCAGCTTATTGGCGGGGGCCGCCCAAGGCTACACCTTC.

This clone was counted once. V gene TRBV28 combines with J gene TRBJ2-7, with 16 positions matching TRBD2. Germline values: CDR1 MDHEN, CDR2 SYDVKM. CDR3 length equals 17 residues. Unmatched junction bases numbered 9, after V lost 6 bases and J lost 4 bases. The CDR3 DNA reads TGTGCCAGCAGCCCCGGGACTAGCGGGAGGGCCGGGTACGAGCAGTACTTC. It codes for CASSPGTSGRAGYEQYF.

The J gene is TRBJ2-7, the V gene TRBV4-2, with 7 bases identical to TRBD2. V lost 0 bases and J lost 2; bases outside the gene matches: 7. This CDR3 has 16 residues. The germline CDR1 and CDR2 sequences are LGHNA and YNFKEQ. CDR3: CASSQDSGGDAYEQYF. DNA for the CDR3: TGTGCCAGCAGCCAAGATTCGGGGGGAGATGCCTACGAGCAGTACTTC.

The rearrangement links TRBV19 to TRBJ1-1; TRBD1 aligns across 10 bases. This CDR3 has 15 residues. The ends lost 6 bases at V and 7 bases at J; junction bases unmatched: 11. Germline CDR1 is LNHDA and CDR2 is SQIVND (reference sequence). In nucleotides, the CDR3 is TGTGCCAGTAGGGACTTCCGGGGACAGGGGAGTGAAGCTTTCTTT. Its protein is CASRDFRGQGSEAFF.

The rearrangement links TRBV4-1 to TRBJ1-4; 7 bases match TRBD1. Losses at the gene ends were 6 bases for V and 3 bases for J; bases not matched to a gene: 4. The length of the CDR3 is 14 residues. Germline V gene sequence: CDR1 MGHRA, CDR2 YSYEKL. CDR3 coding DNA: TGCGCCAGCAGTCCTCAGGGGGCTAATGAAAAACTGTTTTTT. As protein: CASSPQGANEKLFF.

CDR3 in amino acids: CASRKPRTAAAEAFF. The CDR3 bases are TGTGCCAGTAGAAAGCCCCGGACAGCCGCGGCTGAAGCTTTCTTT. The J gene is TRBJ1-1, the V gene TRBV19; TRBD1 is a possible D gene (6 bases). Trimming pared 6 bases from V and 6 bases from J, leaving 20 bases between. Germline lookup yields CDR1 LNHDA and CDR2 SQIVND (reference sequence). CDR3 size: 15 residues. The full variable domain, with the rest looked up from reference TRBV19 and TRBJ1-1, is DGGITQSPKYLFRKEGQNVTLSCEQNLNHDAMYWYRQDPGQGLRLIYYSQIVNDFQKGDIAEGYSVSREKKESFPLTVTSAQKNPTAFYLCASRKPRTAAAEAFFGQGTRLTVV.

This clone came up once. This rearrangement joins TRBV19 to TRBJ2-5; D is undetermined. The tail of the sequence fits TRBJ2-7 better, so the J call may be wrong. From germline, CDR1 is LNHDA and CDR2 SQIVND (reference sequence). The CDR3 loop spans 15 amino acids. The CDR3 nucleotides read TGTGCCAGTAGTGTTCTCCATGGGTCCAGCTACGAGCAGTACTTC. It translates to CASSVLHGSSYEQYF.

CDR3 sequence reads: CASSEGGPGNQPQHF. The CDR3 nucleotides are TGTGCCAGCAGTGAGGGGGGGCCAGGCAATCAGCCCCAGCATTTT. The chain recombines TRBV6-1 with TRBJ1-5; a weak D match, TRBD1 (6 bases). With 3 bases removed from V and 2 bases from J, the gap between germline ends came to 11 bases. CDR1 is MNHNS and CDR2 is SASEGT in the germline V gene. This CDR3 comprises 15 residues.

Comments on this clone: This sample includes further DNA sequences coding for the same CDR3. The chain uses TRBV7-9 and TRBJ1-1, with 10 bases fitting TRBD1. The germline V gene has CDR1 SEHNR and CDR2 FQNEAQ (reference sequence). Losses at the gene ends were 3 bases for V and 1 base for J; bases not matched to a gene: 2. The CDR3 is made up of 15 amino acids. CDR3 residues: CASSFGQGENTEAFF. The CDR3, as DNA: TGTGCCAGCAGCTTCGGACAGGGGGAGAACACTGAAGCTTTCTTT.

V is TRBV2 and J is TRBJ2-7, with D possibly being TRBD1 or TRBD2 (5 bases each). Germline V gene sequence: CDR1 SNHLY, CDR2 FYNNEI. The CDR3 has 17 amino acids. V was shortened by 6 bases and J by 0 bases, with 21 bases between the two germline ends. CDR3 sequence: CASSTALRGRASYEQYF. The CDR3 DNA sequence: TGTGCCAGCAGCACCGCCCTTCGGGGCAGGGCCTCCTACGAGCAGTACTTC.

In this sample, this clone turned up a few times. The J gene is TRBJ2-7, the V gene TRBV6-1; D is perhaps TRBD1 or TRBD2 (5 bases each). The CDR3 is 15 residues long. V was trimmed by 1 base and J by 3 bases, leaving 13 bases between them. CDR1 and CDR2 (germline): MNHNS, SASEGT. The chain's CDR3 is CASSEGRGTIYEQYF. The CDR3 DNA follows: TGTGCCAGCAGTGAAGGGAGAGGGACGATCTACGAGCAGTACTTC.

The genes are TRBV28 and TRBJ1-3; D is ambiguous. The CDR3 totals 11 residues. Germline CDR1 and CDR2: MDHEN and SYDVKM. The CDR3 nucleotides are TGTGCACATCGCTCTGGAAACACCATATATTTT. This sequence encodes CAHRSGNTIYF. The complete variable domain, with remaining parts taken from reference TRBV28 and TRBJ1-3, reads DVKVTQSSRYLVKRTGEKVFLECVQDMDHENMFWYRQDPGLGLRLIYFSYDVKMKEKGDIPEGYSVSREKKERFSLILESASTNQTSMYLCAHRSGNTIYFGEGSWLTVV.

This chain uses TRBV4-1 with TRBJ2-7; 12 bases are shared with TRBD2. V shed 1 base, J shed 3 bases, and the junction held 13 bases outside the gene matches. Germline CDR1 is MGHRA and CDR2 is YSYEKL. This CDR3 comprises 19 residues. The CDR3 reads CASSQAARLAGASSYEQYF. CDR3 DNA sequence: TGCGCCAGCAGCCAAGCGGCCCGACTAGCGGGAGCCTCCAGCTACGAGCAGTACTTC.

The rearrangement joins TRBV28 to TRBJ2-1; D is unclear. The CDR3 covers 13 residues. The germline V gene encodes CDR1 MDHEN and CDR2 SYDVKM. V was clipped by 4 bases and J by 10 bases, with 14 bases between them. Here the CDR3 DNA reads TGTGCCAGCAGTTCAGACCCCTCAAGGGAGCAGTTCTTC. It translates to CASSSDPSREQFF. Complete variable domain (other parts from reference TRBV28 and TRBJ2-1): DVKVTQSSRYLVKRTGEKVFLECVQDMDHENMFWYRQDPGLGLRLIYFSYDVKMKEKGDIPEGYSVSREKKERFSLILESASTNQTSMYLCASSSDPSREQFFGPGTRLTVL.

The chain joins TRBV19 to TRBJ2-7; D ambiguous. This CDR3 has 14 amino acids. CDR1 and CDR2 from the germline V gene are LNHDA and SQIVND (reference sequence). Trimming pared 7 bases from V and 2 bases from J, leaving 15 bases between. CDR3 region: CASTDPDGTYEQYF. The CDR3 DNA is TGTGCCAGTACCGACCCCGATGGCACCTACGAGCAGTACTTC.

The sample holds one count of this clone. The chain uses TRBV7-9 and TRBJ2-1; either TRBD1 or TRBD2 may supply D (5 bases each). CDR3 length equals 12 residues. V lost 10 bases to trimming and J lost 5 bases, with 12 bases between them. Germline CDR1 SEHNR, CDR2 FQNEAQ (reference sequence). The CDR3 DNA is TGTGCCACCCCGGGACCCCACAATGAGCAGTTCTTC. Its protein is CATPGPHNEQFF.

V usage is TRBV27 and J usage is TRBJ2-7; maybe TRBD2 (6 bases). The CDR3 has 16 residues. Germline V gene lookup returns CDR1 MNHEY and CDR2 SMNVEV (reference sequence). Trimming shortened V by 0 bases and J by 6 bases, and 18 bases separated the two germline ends. CDR3 in amino acids: CASSLSPGGNLPEQYF. In DNA form, the CDR3 reads TGTGCCAGCAGTTTATCGCCCGGCGGGAACCTCCCCGAGCAGTACTTC.

In this sample, this clone turned up once. V is TRBV14 and J is TRBJ2-5, with 10 bases that match TRBD2. Germline CDR1 is SGHDN and CDR2 is FVKESK. The CDR3 spans 19 residues. The junction had 20 bases not matched to a gene; V was cut back by 5 bases and J by 5 bases. The DNA of the CDR3 is TGTGCCAGCAGCGAAGGGGCTAGCGGGAGCGCGCTGTTTGGGGAGACCCAGTACTTC. Translating gives CASSEGASGSALFGETQYF.

The chain links TRBV14 to TRBJ2-1; D might be TRBD2 (5 bases). The germline V gene has CDR1 SGHDN and CDR2 FVKESK. With 1 base removed from V and 3 bases from J, the gap between germline ends came to 10 bases. CDR3 size: 15 residues. The CDR3 sequence is CASSQGLAYYNEQFF. The CDR3 DNA reads TGTGCCAGCAGCCAAGGGCTAGCATACTACAATGAGCAGTTCTTC.

V is TRBV5-8 and J is TRBJ2-7, with D hard to call. The CDR3 spans 14 residues. Germline CDR1 and CDR2: SGHTS and YDEGEE. The V end lost 4 bases, the J end lost 6 bases, and 17 bases lay between the germline ends. The CDR3 protein is CASSRYGSISEQYF. The CDR3 nucleotides read TGTGCCAGCAGCCGGTATGGCTCTATCTCCGAGCAGTACTTC.

This clone came up once. The V and J genes are TRBV27 and TRBJ2-1, with D uncertain. The CDR3 is 12 amino acids. Trimming removed 4 bases from V and 2 bases from J, with 3 bases in between. Germline V gene data show CDR1 as MNHEY and CDR2 as SMNVEV (reference sequence). DNA for the CDR3: TGTGCCAGCAGTTACGCCTACAATGAGCAGTTCTTC. The encoded protein is CASSYAYNEQFF.

This chain joins TRBV6-5 and TRBJ1-5, with a tentative D call TRBD1 (6 bases). The CDR3 sequence is 15 residues long. V dropped 2 bases and J dropped 0 bases, with 8 bases sitting between them. Germline V gene lookup returns CDR1 MNHEY and CDR2 SVGAGI. The CDR3 nucleotides read TGTGCCAGCAGTTACGGACAGAATAGCAATCAGCCCCAGCATTTT. It encodes CASSYGQNSNQPQHF.

This chain links TRBV28 with TRBJ2-1, with 7 nucleotides matching TRBD1. Looked up from germline, CDR1 is MDHEN and CDR2 is SYDVKM. This CDR3 is 13 amino acids long. The junction had 3 bases not matched to a gene; V was cut back by 3 bases and J by 7 bases. CDR3 DNA sequence: TGTGCCAGCAGTTTCGCAGGGGGTAATGAGCAGTTCTTC. The encoded protein is CASSFAGGNEQFF.

The V and J genes are TRBV5-6 and TRBJ1-5; D perhaps matches TRBD1 (5 bases). The CDR3 has 13 amino acids. Germline CDR1 SGHDT, CDR2 YYEEEE. The ends were cut back, 2 bases at V and 6 bases at J, with 9 bases in the middle. DNA for the CDR3: TGTGCCAGCAGCTTATCAGGGTCTCAGCCCCAGCATTTT. Amino acids: CASSLSGSQPQHF.

The chain carries TRBV4-2 and TRBJ2-1; 9 bases fit TRBD2. CDR3 size: 16 residues. V lost 2 bases, J lost 7 bases, and 9 bases stayed unmatched. Germline V gives CDR1 LGHNA, CDR2 YNFKEQ. The CDR3 loop is CASSQSPGTSLNEQFF. For the CDR3, the DNA is TGTGCCAGCAGCCAATCCCCCGGGACTAGCTTAAATGAGCAGTTCTTC.

V usage is TRBV13 and J usage is TRBJ2-7; D remains ambiguous. Per germline, CDR1 PRHDT and CDR2 FYEKMQ (reference sequence). V lost 3 bases, J lost 3 bases, and 15 bases lay in between. The CDR3 loop spans 15 amino acids. CDR3 loop: CASSFQLGDGYEQYF. The CDR3 DNA reads as TGTGCCAGCAGCTTCCAACTGGGTGATGGCTACGAGCAGTACTTC.

The rearrangement links TRBV15 to TRBJ2-3, with 10 positions matching TRBD2. J was trimmed by 6 bases and V by 0 bases; bases with no gene match: 9. Germline V gene data show CDR1 as LNHNV and CDR2 as YYDKDF (reference sequence). The CDR3 runs 17 residues. The CDR3 loop reads CATSRDLGSGGSDTQYF. The CDR3 DNA follows: TGTGCCACCAGCAGAGATTTGGGTAGCGGGGGGTCGGATACGCAGTATTTT.

V is TRBV7-9 and J is TRBJ2-7; D is unresolved. Trimming took 1 base from V and 6 from J, leaving 4 bases between them. Looked up from germline, CDR1 is SEHNR and CDR2 is FQNEAQ (reference sequence). The CDR3 length is 11 residues. This CDR3 reads CASSLVSEQYF. The CDR3 DNA reads TGTGCCAGCAGCTTAGTCAGCGAGCAGTACTTC.

V usage is TRBV11-2 and J usage is TRBJ2-3; no reliable D call. The CDR3 length is 18 residues. V lost 6 bases, J lost 1 base, and 23 bases lay in between. In germline, CDR1 is SGHAT, CDR2 FQNNGV. In DNA form, the CDR3 reads TGTGCCAGCAGATTGTTTTATCGGACCGCAATAGGCACAGATACGCAGTATTTT. It is translated as CASRLFYRTAIGTDTQYF.